This T cell receptor beta chain was obtained from a study of blood T cell repertoires in COVID-19. V shed 6 bases, J shed 4 bases, and the junction held 4 bases outside the gene matches. The CDR3 covers 14 residues. From germline, CDR1 is MGHDK and CDR2 SYGVNS. Assay: immunoSEQ multiplex PCR; the TCRdb copy retains only in-frame clones and omits some. The sample lists approximately 84,000 clones; 83% were seen once. J is TRBJ1-4 and V is TRBV25-1, with 8 bases aligning to TRBD1. This TCR derives from a human donor in a cohort sampled during active COVID-19. Specimen: peripheral blood. DNA of the CDR3: TGTGCCAGCAGAGACAGGGGAGATAATGAAAAACTGTTTTTT. Amino acids: CASRDRGDNEKLFF.